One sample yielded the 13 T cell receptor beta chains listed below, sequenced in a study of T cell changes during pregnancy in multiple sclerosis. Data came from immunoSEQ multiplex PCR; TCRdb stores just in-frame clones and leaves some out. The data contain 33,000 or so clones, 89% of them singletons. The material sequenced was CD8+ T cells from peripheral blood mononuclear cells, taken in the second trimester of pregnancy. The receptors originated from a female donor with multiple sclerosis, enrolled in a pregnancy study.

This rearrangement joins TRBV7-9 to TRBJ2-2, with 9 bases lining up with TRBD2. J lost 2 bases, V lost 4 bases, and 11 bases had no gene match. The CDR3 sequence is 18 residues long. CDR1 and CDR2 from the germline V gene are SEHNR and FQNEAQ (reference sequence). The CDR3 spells CASSSPEAAGGNTGELFF. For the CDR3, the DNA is TGTGCCAGCAGCTCACCCGAGGCAGCGGGAGGCAACACCGGGGAGCTGTTTTTT.

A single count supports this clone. The CDR3 spells CASSSPTGPLSSTDTQYF. CDR3 nucleotide sequence: TGTGCCAGCAGTTCGCCGACAGGGCCCCTCTCTAGCACAGATACGCAGTATTTT. This chain uses TRBV27 with TRBJ2-3; 7 positions match TRBD1. CDR3 length: 18 amino acids. J lost 0 bases, V lost 4 bases, and 13 bases had no gene match. Germline-derived CDR1 and CDR2 are MNHEY and SMNVEV (reference sequence).

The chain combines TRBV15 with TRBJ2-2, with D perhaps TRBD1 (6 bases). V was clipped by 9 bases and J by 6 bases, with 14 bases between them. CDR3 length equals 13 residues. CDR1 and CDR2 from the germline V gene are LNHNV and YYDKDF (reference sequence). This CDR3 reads CATRQGLAGELFF. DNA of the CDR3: TGTGCCACGCGGCAGGGGTTGGCCGGGGAGCTGTTTTTT.

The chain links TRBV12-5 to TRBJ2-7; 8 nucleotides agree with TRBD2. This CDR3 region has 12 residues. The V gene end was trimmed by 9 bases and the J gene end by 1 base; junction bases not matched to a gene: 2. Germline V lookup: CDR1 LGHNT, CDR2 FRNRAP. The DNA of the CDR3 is TGTGCTAGCGGGAGGGCATCCTACGAGCAGTACTTC. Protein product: CASGRASYEQYF.

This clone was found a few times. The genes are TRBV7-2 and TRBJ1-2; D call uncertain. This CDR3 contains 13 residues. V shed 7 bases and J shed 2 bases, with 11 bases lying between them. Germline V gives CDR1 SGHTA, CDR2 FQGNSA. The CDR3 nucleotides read TGTGCCAGCATTTCCCGTCCCAACTATGGCTACACCTTC. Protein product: CASISRPNYGYTF.

The chain's CDR3 is CASSLAGGQETQYF. The DNA for the CDR3 is TGTGCCAGCAGTCTAGCGGGCGGGCAAGAGACCCAGTACTTC. V and J are TRBV7-9 and TRBJ2-5; 8 nucleotides align to TRBD2. With V trimmed by 6 bases and J by 2 bases, 5 bases remained unmatched. This CDR3 comprises 14 residues. CDR1 SEHNR and CDR2 FQNEAQ come from the germline V gene (reference sequence).

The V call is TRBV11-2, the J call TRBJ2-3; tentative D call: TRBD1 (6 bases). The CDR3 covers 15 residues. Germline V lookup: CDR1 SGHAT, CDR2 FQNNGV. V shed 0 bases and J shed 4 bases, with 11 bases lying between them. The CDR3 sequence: CASSLEGQGPDTQYF. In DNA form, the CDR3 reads TGTGCCAGCAGCTTAGAGGGCCAGGGGCCAGATACGCAGTATTTT.

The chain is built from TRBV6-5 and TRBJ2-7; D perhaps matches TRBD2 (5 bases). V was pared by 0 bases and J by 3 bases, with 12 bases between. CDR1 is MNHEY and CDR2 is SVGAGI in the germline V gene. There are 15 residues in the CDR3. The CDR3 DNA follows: TGTGCCAGCAGTTACTCGTGGAGCGGTAACTACGAGCAGTACTTC. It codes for CASSYSWSGNYEQYF.

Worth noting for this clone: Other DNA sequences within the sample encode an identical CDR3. The CDR3 loop is CASSYTGDYEQYF. The DNA for the CDR3 is TGTGCCAGCAGCTATACAGGGGACTACGAGCAGTACTTC. The V call is TRBV7-9, the J call TRBJ2-7, with 7 bases that match TRBD1. The CDR3 is made up of 13 amino acids. V lost 4 bases and J lost 3; bases outside the gene matches: 3. The V gene's germline CDR1 is SEHNR and CDR2 FQNEAQ (reference sequence).

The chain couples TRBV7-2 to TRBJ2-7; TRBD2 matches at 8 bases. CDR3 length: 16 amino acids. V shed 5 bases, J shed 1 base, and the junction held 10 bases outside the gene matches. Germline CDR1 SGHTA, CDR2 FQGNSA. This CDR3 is CASSGTTGLASYEQYF. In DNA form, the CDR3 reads TGTGCCAGCAGCGGAACAACCGGACTAGCATCCTACGAGCAGTACTTC.

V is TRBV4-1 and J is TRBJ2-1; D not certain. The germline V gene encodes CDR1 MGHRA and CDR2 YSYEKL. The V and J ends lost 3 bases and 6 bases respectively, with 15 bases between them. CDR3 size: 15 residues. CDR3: CASSQDRGFGNEQFF. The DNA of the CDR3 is TGCGCCAGCAGCCAGGATCGAGGTTTCGGCAATGAGCAGTTCTTC.

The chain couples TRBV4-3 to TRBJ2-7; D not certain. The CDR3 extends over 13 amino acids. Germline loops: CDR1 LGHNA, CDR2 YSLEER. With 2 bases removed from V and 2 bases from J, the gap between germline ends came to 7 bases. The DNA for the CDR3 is TGCGCCAGCAGCCAATACCTAACCTACGAGCAGTACTTC. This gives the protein CASSQYLTYEQYF.

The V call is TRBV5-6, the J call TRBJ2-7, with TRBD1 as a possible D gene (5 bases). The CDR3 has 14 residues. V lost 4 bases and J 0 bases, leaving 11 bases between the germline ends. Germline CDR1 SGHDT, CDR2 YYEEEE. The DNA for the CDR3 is TGTGCCAGCAGCGAAAAGACAGACTCCTACGAGCAGTACTTC. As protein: CASSEKTDSYEQYF.